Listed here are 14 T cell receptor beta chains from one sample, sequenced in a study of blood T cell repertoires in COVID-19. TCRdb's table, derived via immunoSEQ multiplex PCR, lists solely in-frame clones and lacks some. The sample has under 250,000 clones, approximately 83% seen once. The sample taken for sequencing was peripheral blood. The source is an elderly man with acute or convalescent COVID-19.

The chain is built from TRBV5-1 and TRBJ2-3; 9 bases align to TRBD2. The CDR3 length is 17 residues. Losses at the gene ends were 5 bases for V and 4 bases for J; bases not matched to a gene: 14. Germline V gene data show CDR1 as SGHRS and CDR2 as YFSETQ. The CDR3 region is CASSLNTGTSPSDTQYF. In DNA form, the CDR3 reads TGCGCCAGCAGTCTGAACACCGGGACTAGCCCCTCAGATACGCAGTATTTT.

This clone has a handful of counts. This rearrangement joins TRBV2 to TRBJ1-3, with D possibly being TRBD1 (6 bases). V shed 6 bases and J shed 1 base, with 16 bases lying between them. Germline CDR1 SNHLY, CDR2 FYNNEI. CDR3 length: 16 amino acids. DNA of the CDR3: TGTGCCAGCAGGGGGAGGGGGAAGGGATCTGGAAACACCATATATTTT. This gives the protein CASRGRGKGSGNTIYF.

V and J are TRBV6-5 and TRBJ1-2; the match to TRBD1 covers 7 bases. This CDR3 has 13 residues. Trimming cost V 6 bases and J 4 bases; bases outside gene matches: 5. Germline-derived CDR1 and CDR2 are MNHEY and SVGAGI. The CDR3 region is CASSSGTVYGYTF. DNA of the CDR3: TGTGCCAGCAGCTCCGGGACAGTCTATGGCTACACCTTC.

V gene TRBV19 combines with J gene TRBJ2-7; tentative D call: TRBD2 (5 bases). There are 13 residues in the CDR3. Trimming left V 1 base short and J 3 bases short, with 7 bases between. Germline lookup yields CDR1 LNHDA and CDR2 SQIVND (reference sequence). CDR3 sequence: CASSIGRDYEQYF. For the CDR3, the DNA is TGTGCCAGTAGTATAGGACGGGACTACGAGCAGTACTTC.

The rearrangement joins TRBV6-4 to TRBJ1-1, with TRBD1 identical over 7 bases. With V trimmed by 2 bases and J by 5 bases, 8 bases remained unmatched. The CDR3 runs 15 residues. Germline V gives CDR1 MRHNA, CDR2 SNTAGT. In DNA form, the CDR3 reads TGTGCCAGCAGTGACCAGGGGGGTTTGCGAACTGAAGCTTTCTTT. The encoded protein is CASSDQGGLRTEAFF.

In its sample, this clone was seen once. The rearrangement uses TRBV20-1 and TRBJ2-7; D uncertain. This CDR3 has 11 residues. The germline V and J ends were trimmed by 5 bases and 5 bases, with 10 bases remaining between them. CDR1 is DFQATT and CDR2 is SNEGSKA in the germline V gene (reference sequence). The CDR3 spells CSASPVNEQYF. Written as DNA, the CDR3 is TGCAGTGCTTCGCCGGTCAACGAGCAGTACTTC.

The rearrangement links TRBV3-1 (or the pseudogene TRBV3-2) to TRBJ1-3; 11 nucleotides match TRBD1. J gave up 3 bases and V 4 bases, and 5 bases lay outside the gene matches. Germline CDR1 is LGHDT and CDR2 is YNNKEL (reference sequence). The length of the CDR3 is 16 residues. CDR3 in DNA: TGTGCCAGCAGCCCCCGGACAGGGGGCGTTGGAAACACCATATATTTT. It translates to CASSPRTGGVGNTIYF.

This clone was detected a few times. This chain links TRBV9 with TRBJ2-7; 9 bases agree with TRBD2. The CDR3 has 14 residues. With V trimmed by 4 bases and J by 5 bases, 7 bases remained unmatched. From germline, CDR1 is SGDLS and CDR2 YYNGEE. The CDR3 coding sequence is TGTGCCAGCAGCCCTTGGACTAGCGTCCACGAGCAGTACTTC. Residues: CASSPWTSVHEQYF.

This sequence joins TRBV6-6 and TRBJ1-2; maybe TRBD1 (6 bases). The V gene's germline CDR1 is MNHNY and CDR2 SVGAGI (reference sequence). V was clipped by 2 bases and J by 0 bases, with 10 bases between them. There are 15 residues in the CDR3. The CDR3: CASSYPDRPNYGYTF. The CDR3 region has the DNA TGTGCCAGCAGTTACCCAGACAGGCCTAACTATGGCTACACCTTC.

CDR3 nucleotides: TGCGCCAGCAGCTTGGGCGGGGCGCTAACAAAATTCTCTGGGGCCAACGTCCTGACTTTC. Its translation is CASSLGGALTKFSGANVLTF. The chain combines TRBV5-1 with TRBJ2-6; maybe TRBD2 (6 bases). The CDR3 covers 20 residues. The V gene lost 0 bases and the J gene lost 0 bases, with 19 bases spanning the gap. CDR1 and CDR2 (germline): SGHRS, YFSETQ.

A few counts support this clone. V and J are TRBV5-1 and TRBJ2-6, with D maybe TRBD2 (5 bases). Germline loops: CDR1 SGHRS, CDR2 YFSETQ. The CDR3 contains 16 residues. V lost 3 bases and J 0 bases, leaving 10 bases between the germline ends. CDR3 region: CASSWRASSGANVLTF. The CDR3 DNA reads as TGCGCCAGCAGCTGGCGGGCTAGCTCTGGGGCCAACGTCCTGACTTTC.

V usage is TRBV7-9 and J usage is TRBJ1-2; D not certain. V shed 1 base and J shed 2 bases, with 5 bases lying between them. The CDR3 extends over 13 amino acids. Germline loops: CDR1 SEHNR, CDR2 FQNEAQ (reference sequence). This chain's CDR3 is CASSLGRNYGYTF. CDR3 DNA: TGTGCCAGCAGCTTAGGCCGGAACTATGGCTACACCTTC.

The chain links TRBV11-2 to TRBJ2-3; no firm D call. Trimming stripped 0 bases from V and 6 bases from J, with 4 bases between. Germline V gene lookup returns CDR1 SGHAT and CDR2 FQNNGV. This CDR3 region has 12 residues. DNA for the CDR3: TGTGCCAGCAGCTTAGACGGGGATACGCAGTATTTT. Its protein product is CASSLDGDTQYF.

CDR3 coding DNA: TGTGCCAGCAGCAAAGCGTCCGACTTGAAGAACACTGAAGCTTTCTTT. It translates to CASSKASDLKNTEAFF. This chain joins TRBV21-1 and TRBJ1-1. TRBV21-1 is listed as a pseudogene. The CDR3 runs 16 residues.